Shown below are 26 T cell receptor beta chains from a single sample sequenced in a study of PD-1 blockade in classical Hodgkin lymphoma. As for time point: cycle 4 day 1 (C4D1), after more than five weeks of nivolumab. Following autologous stem cell transplantation, relapse occurred in every patient, and exposure to brentuximab vedotin varied. Using immunoSEQ multiplex PCR, the repertoire was profiled, and TCRdb retains in-frame clones only, with some absent. The sample lists 23,000 or so clones; around three quarters were seen once. Sequencing used peripheral blood mononuclear cells (PBMCs), obtained before the fourth cycle of nivolumab. The receptors here all came from a human donor with classical Hodgkin lymphoma.

The rearrangement joins TRBV4-1 to TRBJ1-1, with D possibly being TRBD1 (5 bases). Germline V gene data show CDR1 as MGHRA and CDR2 as YSYEKL. With 1 base removed from V and 6 bases from J, the gap between germline ends came to 9 bases. The CDR3 is 13 amino acids. CDR3 sequence (DNA): TGCGCCAGCAGCCAAGGGGGCAGGGCTGAAGCTTTCTTT. Its protein product is CASSQGGRAEAFF.

The chain has TRBV6-6 and TRBJ2-1; possible D gene TRBD2, 7 bases. CDR1 is MNHNY and CDR2 is SVGAGI in the germline V gene (reference sequence). This CDR3 comprises 14 residues. V dropped 6 bases and J dropped 2 bases, with 11 bases sitting between them. The CDR3 loop is CASRGGGAYNEQFF. The CDR3 nucleotides are TGTGCCAGCAGAGGGGGGGGCGCCTACAATGAGCAGTTCTTC.

This sequence joins TRBV10-2 and TRBJ2-3; D unclear. With 7 bases removed from V and 3 bases from J, the gap between germline ends came to 17 bases. The CDR3 loop spans 15 amino acids. Germline V gives CDR1 WSHSY, CDR2 SAAADI. CDR3 DNA: TGCGCCAGCATGGAATCGTTGTTGAGAACAGATACGCAGTATTTT. Its translation: CASMESLLRTDTQYF.

This clone was counted only a few times. The gene calls are TRBV30 and TRBJ1-4; no firm D call. CDR1 GTSNPN and CDR2 SVGIG come from the germline V gene (reference sequence). V was pared by 3 bases and J by 8 bases, with 13 bases between. The CDR3 length is 13 residues. The CDR3 bases are TGTGCCTGGAGCTCAACGATGGAAGAAAAACTGTTTTTT. Protein product: CAWSSTMEEKLFF.

This clone was observed a few times. The V and J genes are TRBV27 and TRBJ2-1; a possible D gene is TRBD1 (6 bases). The germline V gene has CDR1 MNHEY and CDR2 SMNVEV (reference sequence). Trimming removed 5 bases from V and 7 bases from J, with 15 bases in between. The CDR3 length is 14 residues. Here the CDR3 DNA reads TGTGCCAGCAGTGTTGGACAGAGTTGGAATGAGCAGTTCTTC. This translates into CASSVGQSWNEQFF.

V gene TRBV5-4 combines with J gene TRBJ1-1; 9 nucleotides agree with TRBD1. V dropped 3 bases and J dropped 8; count of bases not matched to a gene: 5. Germline V CDR1 and CDR2: SGHNT, YYREEE (reference sequence). This CDR3 is built from 13 residues. CDR3 region: CASSWDREGEAFF. DNA for the CDR3: TGTGCCAGCAGCTGGGACAGGGAGGGAGAAGCTTTCTTT. The whole variable domain, filled in from reference TRBV5-4 and TRBJ1-1, reads ETGVTQSPTHLIKTRGQQVTLRCSSQSGHNTVSWYQQALGQGPQFIFQYYREEENGRGNFPPRFSGLQFPNYSSELNVNALELDDSALYLCASSWDREGEAFFGQGTRLTVV.

This sequence joins TRBV28 and TRBJ1-2; 8 bases fit TRBD1. The CDR3 spans 14 residues. Unmatched junction bases numbered 1, after V lost 4 bases and J lost 0 bases. Germline-derived CDR1 and CDR2 are MDHEN and SYDVKM. The CDR3 region has the DNA TGTGCCAGCAGTTCAGGGGGCTCTAACTATGGCTACACCTTC. Amino acids: CASSSGGSNYGYTF.

The chain joins TRBV6-1 to TRBJ1-5, with unresolved D. V was pared by 10 bases and J by 0 bases, with 4 bases between. Germline V gives CDR1 MNHNS, CDR2 SASEGT. The CDR3 runs 11 residues. For the CDR3, the DNA is TGTGCCACTGCTAGCAATCAGCCCCAGCATTTT. Translating it yields CATASNQPQHF.

The CDR3 DNA reads as TGTGCCACCAGCACAAGCGGGGGGGGGCCTGGGAATGAGCAGTTCTTC. This translates into CATSTSGGGPGNEQFF. The chain is built from TRBV15 and TRBJ2-1; 10 nucleotides match TRBD2. The CDR3 extends over 16 amino acids. Germline CDR1 reads LNHNV; CDR2 reads YYDKDF (reference sequence). Germline trimming cut 4 bases from V and 7 bases from J; bases unmatched to any gene: 10.

A single count supports this clone. V is TRBV28 and J is TRBJ2-7; either TRBD1 or TRBD2 may supply D (5 bases each). V gave up 6 bases and J gave up 2 bases, with 17 bases separating them. Germline lookup yields CDR1 MDHEN and CDR2 SYDVKM. This CDR3 is 15 amino acids long. The CDR3 protein is CASSRTRDGAYEQYF. The CDR3 DNA reads as TGTGCCAGCAGCCGAACCCGGGACGGAGCCTACGAGCAGTACTTC.

This clone was seen more than once but under ten times. V is TRBV10-2 and J is TRBJ1-4; D not certain. The V end was cut by 3 bases, the J end by 1 base, with 9 bases between. The CDR3 is made up of 15 amino acids. Germline CDR1 and CDR2: WSHSY and SAAADI. CDR3 nucleotide sequence: TGCGCCAGCAGTGACACACAGAAAACTAATGAAAAACTGTTTTTT. Protein product: CASSDTQKTNEKLFF.

The chain is built from TRBV2 and TRBJ2-1; D gene unclear. CDR1 and CDR2 (germline): SNHLY, FYNNEI. V shed 10 bases and J shed 4 bases, with 11 bases lying between them. The CDR3 is made up of 12 amino acids. The CDR3 protein is CAMLGRYNEQFF. CDR3 DNA sequence: TGTGCCATGTTGGGCCGGTACAATGAGCAGTTCTTC.

The V and J genes are TRBV28 and TRBJ1-5, with a possible D match to TRBD1 (5 bases). V was shortened by 5 bases and J by 0 bases, with 11 bases between the two germline ends. Per the germline V gene, CDR1 is MDHEN and CDR2 is SYDVKM. CDR3 length equals 15 residues. CDR3 sequence reads: CASSPGGNSNQPQHF. In DNA form, the CDR3 reads TGTGCCAGCAGTCCCGGGGGGAATAGCAATCAGCCCCAGCATTTT.

This clone came up many times. The chain has TRBV2 and TRBJ2-3, with D unclear. This CDR3 spans 10 amino acids. Germline V gives CDR1 SNHLY, CDR2 FYNNEI. Deletions cut 10 bases from V and 4 bases from J, with 6 bases between. The CDR3 here is CATTSDTQYF. Here the CDR3 DNA reads TGTGCCACGACATCAGATACGCAGTATTTT.

The chain has TRBV12-2 and TRBJ2-7. TRBV12-2 is a recognized pseudogene. This CDR3 region has 13 residues. CDR3 in amino acids: CASRPRRLYEQYV. The CDR3 bases are TGTGCAAGTCGCCCTCGACGGCTCTACGAGCAGTACGTC.

The gene calls are TRBV5-6 and TRBJ2-1, with 7 nucleotides matching TRBD1. This CDR3 is 13 amino acids long. Losses at the gene ends were 2 bases for V and 6 bases for J; bases not matched to a gene: 2. Looked up from germline, CDR1 is SGHDT and CDR2 is YYEEEE. The CDR3 DNA is TGTGCCAGCAGCTTAGACAGGGTCAATGAGCAGTTCTTC. Residues: CASSLDRVNEQFF. The entire variable domain, with the rest obtained from reference TRBV5-6 and TRBJ2-1, is as follows: DAGVTQSPTHLIKTRGQQVTLRCSPKSGHDTVSWYQQALGQGPQFIFQYYEEEERQRGNFPDRFSGHQFPNYSSELNVNALLLGDSALYLCASSLDRVNEQFFGPGTRLTVL.

This clone showed up just a few times. This rearrangement joins TRBV7-9 to TRBJ2-3; TRBD1 matches at 8 bases. Germline V lookup: CDR1 SEHNR, CDR2 FQNEAQ (reference sequence). The V and J ends lost 2 bases and 4 bases, in that order; junction bases with no gene match: 2. This CDR3 is built from 14 residues. CDR3 sequence: CASSLRTGPDTQYF. CDR3 DNA: TGTGCCAGCAGCTTAAGGACAGGGCCAGATACGCAGTATTTT.

The CDR3, as DNA: TGTGCCAGCAGCTTAACTAGCGGGCCCTTTGAGAATGAGCAGTTCTTC. It translates to CASSLTSGPFENEQFF. The gene calls are TRBV7-2 and TRBJ2-1; TRBD2 aligns across 9 bases. Trimming cost V 2 bases and J 7 bases; bases outside gene matches: 9. CDR1 and CDR2 (germline): SGHTA, FQGNSA. The CDR3 length is 16 residues.

The rearrangement links TRBV6-5 to TRBJ1-6, with D tentatively TRBD1 (5 bases). Between the trimmed V and J ends, which lost 6 bases and 11 bases, there was a span of 20 bases. Germline CDR1 is MNHEY and CDR2 is SVGAGI. The CDR3 sequence is 15 residues long. CDR3 loop: CASSLRTQGTTPLHF. CDR3 DNA sequence: TGTGCCAGCAGCCTACGGACCCAGGGAACAACACCCCTCCACTTT.

This clone was counted only a few times. The rearrangement joins TRBV7-6 to TRBJ2-1; 11 nucleotides agree with TRBD2. Unmatched junction bases numbered 9, after V lost 5 bases and J lost 9 bases. The CDR3 runs 15 residues. The germline V gene encodes CDR1 SGHVS and CDR2 FNYEAQ. The CDR3 loop reads CASSKGLAALGEQFF. The DNA of the CDR3 is TGTGCCAGCAGCAAGGGACTAGCGGCGCTGGGTGAGCAGTTCTTC.

The J gene is TRBJ2-4, the V gene TRBV19, with D tentatively TRBD1 (6 bases). CDR1 is LNHDA, CDR2 SQIVND, per germline (reference sequence). This CDR3 has 14 residues. V lost 3 bases, J lost 11 bases, and 17 bases lay in between. The CDR3 loop reads CASSITFRQVVQYF. CDR3 nucleotide sequence: TGTGCCAGTAGTATCACCTTTCGACAGGTAGTTCAGTACTTC.

This clone was seen only once. The CDR3 DNA is TGTGCCAGCAGGGCGGCCCACGAGCAGTACTTC. Encoded protein: CASRAAHEQYF. This chain joins TRBV28 and TRBJ2-7; no clear D gene. The CDR3 has 11 amino acids. Trimming pared 6 bases from V and 5 bases from J, leaving 8 bases between. Germline CDR1 reads MDHEN; CDR2 reads SYDVKM.

The rearrangement uses TRBV4-2 and TRBJ2-1, with TRBD2 matching over 8 bases. V was pared by 1 base and J by 0 bases, with 2 bases of the junction left unmatched. This CDR3 is built from 16 residues. The germline CDR1 and CDR2 sequences are LGHNA and YNFKEQ. The CDR3 is CASSQGGGTSYNEQFF. DNA for the CDR3: TGTGCCAGCAGCCAAGGCGGGGGGACCTCCTACAATGAGCAGTTCTTC.

The V and J genes are TRBV11-2 and TRBJ1-1; D is ambiguous. V lost 5 bases and J lost 4, with 8 bases in between. The CDR3 has 12 amino acids. Germline loops: CDR1 SGHAT, CDR2 FQNNGV. The CDR3 loop reads CASSPRPTEAFF. The CDR3 DNA follows: TGTGCCAGCAGCCCGCGGCCCACTGAAGCTTTCTTT. The whole variable domain, remainder taken from reference TRBV11-2 and TRBJ1-1, is EAGVAQSPRYKIIEKRQSVAFWCNPISGHATLYWYQQILGQGPKLLIQFQNNGVVDDSQLPKDRFSAERLKGVDSTLKIQPAKLEDSAVYLCASSPRPTEAFFGQGTRLTVV.

This clone was detected only once. The chain combines TRBV15 with TRBJ1-2; 10 nucleotides agree with TRBD1. Unmatched junction bases numbered 4, after V lost 5 bases and J lost 4 bases. The CDR3 runs 14 residues. The germline CDR1 and CDR2 sequences are LNHNV and YYDKDF (reference sequence). In nucleotides, the CDR3 is TGTGCCACCAGCGGGGGACAGGGGTTCTATGGCTACACCTTC. Translation: CATSGGQGFYGYTF.

The CDR3 DNA reads as TGTGCCTGGAGTGTATCTGGAAACACCATATATTTT. Translation: CAWSVSGNTIYF. The chain has TRBV30 and TRBJ1-3; D not certain. Germline lookup yields CDR1 GTSNPN and CDR2 SVGIG (reference sequence). There are 12 residues in the CDR3. Trimming shortened V by 0 bases and J by 1 base, and 1 base separated the two germline ends.